Described below is a single T cell receptor beta chain sequence and its context. What it binds is not known. Regarding time point: pretreatment peripheral blood. The cohort comprised individuals with locally advanced or metastatic urothelial carcinoma. The data derive from a study of PD-L1 blockade in urothelial cancer. Study-wide context: Analyses used blood from 3 weeks (second dose) and 6 weeks after treatment start.

Looked up from germline, CDR1 is SGHAT and CDR2 is FQNNGV. Trimming took 0 bases from V and 2 from J; bases not matched to a gene: 6. There are 17 residues in the CDR3. Assay: immunoSEQ multiplex PCR; the TCRdb copy retains only in-frame clones and omits some. The sample records nearly 35,000 clones, roughly 84% being singletons. General observations from the study: Durable benefit was linked to greater 3-week expansion of tumor-associated blood clones.

The J gene is TRBJ2-3, the V gene TRBV11-2; 9 nucleotides match TRBD2. The clonotype comes from a man between 60 and 70 years old with urothelial cancer. The sample consisted of PBMCs, taken around atezolizumab (anti-PD-L1) treatment. The CDR3 loop reads CASSLDWTSDNTDTQYF. In nucleotides, the CDR3 is TGTGCCAGCAGCTTAGACTGGACTAGCGATAACACAGATACGCAGTATTTT.